A single sample is the source of the 32 T cell receptor beta chains below, sequenced in a study of T cells in Graves' hyperthyroidism and ophthalmopathy. Amplification of TCR beta CDR3 regions used RNA as the template. The TCR CDR3 first-round RT-PCR relied on the HTBI primer set. TCRdb passed the multiplex PCR reads through MiXCR, listing each CDR3 protein once. The sample shows about 98,000 distinct CDR3 sequences, around 42% of them seen only once. Sequencing used peripheral blood or thyroid tissue (not recorded which). These receptors were obtained from a woman aged 25 to 45 with Graves' hyperthyroidism.

The genes are TRBV12-3 or TRBV12-4 and TRBJ2-5; 9 bases map to TRBD2. This CDR3 is built from 14 residues. V dropped 6 bases and J dropped 2; count of bases not matched to a gene: 4. CDR3 DNA sequence: TGTGCCAGCAGGCGGGAGGGCCTTCAAGAGACCCAGTACTTC. This sequence encodes CASRREGLQETQYF.

On this clonotype itself: An end of the junction differs from the germline gene, which may be a read error. This sequence joins TRBV2 and TRBJ1-1; TRBD1 might be the D (5 bases). The CDR3 length is 13 residues. CDR1 is SNHLY and CDR2 is FYNNEI in the germline V gene. The CDR3 coding sequence is TGTGCCAGCTTCAAAGAGGGGTACACTGATGCTTTCTTT. It encodes CASFKEGYTDAFF. Full variable domain (missing parts from reference TRBV2 and TRBJ1-1): EPEVTQTPSHQVTQMGQEVILRCVPISNHLYFYWYRQILGQKVEFLVSFYNNEISEKSEIFDDQFSVERPDGSNFTLKIRSTKLEDSAMYFCASFKEGYTDAFFGQGTRLTVV.

Worth noting for this clonotype: A read error may be the cause here, since a much bigger clone is one base away. The chain uses TRBV7-9 and TRBJ1-1, with D unresolved. CDR1 is SEHNR, CDR2 FQNEAQ, per germline (reference sequence). The CDR3 contains 13 residues. The chain's CDR3 is CASSPTFPPEALF. The CDR3 region has the DNA TGTGCCAGCAGCCCGACATTCCCCCCTGAAGCTCTCTTT.

The chain has TRBV6-2 or TRBV6-3 and TRBJ2-3; TRBD1 matches 8 bases. CDR1 is MNHEY and CDR2 is SVGEGT in the germline V gene. V lost 6 bases to trimming and J lost 6 bases; unmatched junction nucleotides: 11. The CDR3 contains 15 residues. CDR3 sequence (DNA): TGTGCCAGCAGCACTGGACAGGGTCTGTTGGATACGCAGTATTTT. This translates into CASSTGQGLLDTQYF.

V usage is TRBV12-3 or TRBV12-4 and J usage is TRBJ2-6; D uncertain. V dropped 5 bases and J dropped 4 bases, with 6 bases sitting between them. The length of the CDR3 is 13 residues. The CDR3 protein is CASSRSGANVLTF. The CDR3, as DNA: TGTGCCAGCAGTCGATCCGGGGCCAACGTCCTGACTTTC.

This clonotype turned up a few times. This sequence joins TRBV7-9 and TRBJ2-7, with TRBD1 matching 7 bases. Trimming cost V 5 bases and J 7 bases; bases outside gene matches: 20. This CDR3 contains 17 residues. Germline loops: CDR1 SEHNR, CDR2 FQNEAQ (reference sequence). Here the CDR3 reads CASSPPPGQTNTGEQYF. The CDR3 DNA reads TGTGCCAGCAGCCCCCCCCCGGGACAGACGAACACCGGGGAGCAGTACTTC.

The sample holds many counts of this clonotype. The CDR3 loop reads CASSPTSGRVGETQYF. The CDR3 DNA follows: TGTGCCAGCAGTCCAACTAGCGGGAGGGTCGGAGAGACCCAGTACTTC. This chain joins TRBV12-3 or TRBV12-4 and TRBJ2-5; the match to TRBD2 covers 13 bases. This CDR3 comprises 16 residues. Trimming at V came to 5 bases and at J to 4 bases, leaving 7 bases not matched to a gene.

On this clonotype: The junction departs from the called germline gene at one end, perhaps through a read error. V usage is TRBV7-9 and J usage is TRBJ1-2, with a possible D match to TRBD1 (5 bases). Germline V CDR1 and CDR2: SEHNR, FQNEAQ (reference sequence). The CDR3 loop spans 16 amino acids. This chain's CDR3 is CASSQGQGPSLYGYTF. The CDR3 DNA follows: TGCGCCAGCAGCCAAGGTCAGGGCCCTTCTCTCTATGGCTACACCTTC.

This clonotype was recorded many times. Here the CDR3 reads CASSLLLGGASGQGGNTIYF. CDR3 coding DNA: TGTGCCAGCAGTTTATTGCTTGGCGGTGCGTCAGGGCAGGGAGGAAACACCATATATTTT. The chain is built from TRBV2 and TRBJ1-3, with D perhaps TRBD1 (5 bases). Trimming left V 5 bases short and J 4 bases short, with 30 bases between. This CDR3 spans 20 amino acids. From germline, CDR1 is SNHLY and CDR2 FYNNEI. The whole variable domain, filled in from reference TRBV2 and TRBJ1-3, reads EPEVTQTPSHQVTQMGQEVILRCVPISNHLYFYWYRQILGQKVEFLVSFYNNEISEKSEIFDDQFSVERPDGSNFTLKIRSTKLEDSAMYFCASSLLLGGASGQGGNTIYFGEGSWLTVV.

The sample holds many counts of this clonotype. One end of the junction fails to match germline, which may point to a read error. The rearrangement uses TRBV6-6 and TRBJ2-7; 7 nucleotides align to TRBD1. The CDR3 is 13 amino acids. Looked up from germline, CDR1 is MNHNY and CDR2 is SVGAGI (reference sequence). CDR3 DNA: TGTGCCAGCAGCGAACTAGAGGCTGGGACAGTTCACTTC. This gives the protein CASSELEAGTVHF.

V is TRBV6-4 and J is TRBJ1-5; 7 bases are a match to TRBD1. The CDR3 is made up of 17 amino acids. Germline assignment: CDR1 MRHNA and CDR2 SNTAGT. The V gene end was trimmed by 2 bases and the J gene end by 1 base; junction bases not matched to a gene: 8. The CDR3 loop is CASSDPPGTASNQPQHF. In nucleotides, the CDR3 is TGTGCCAGCAGTGACCCTCCCGGGACAGCAAGCAATCAGCCCCAGCATTTT.

The chain has TRBV6-5 and TRBJ1-3; no firm D call. The length of the CDR3 is 15 residues. Trimming removed 4 bases from V and 0 bases from J, with 10 bases in between. Germline assignment: CDR1 MNHEY and CDR2 SVGAGI. The chain's CDR3 is CASSSGSSSGNTIYF. DNA for the CDR3: TGTGCCAGCAGTTCCGGATCCAGCTCTGGAAACACCATATATTTT.

This chain joins TRBV2 and TRBJ1-6; tentative D call: TRBD1 (6 bases). Germline V CDR1 and CDR2: SNHLY, FYNNEI. This CDR3 comprises 15 residues. The V end was cut by 6 bases, the J end by 9 bases, with 18 bases between. The CDR3 nucleotides are TGTGCCAGCAGCGGACAGACAGAAGGGGGTTCACCCCTCCACTTT. Its translation: CASSGQTEGGSPLHF.

The sample holds many counts of this clonotype. The chain combines TRBV5-1 with TRBJ2-5; D perhaps matches TRBD1 (5 bases). V lost 3 bases, J lost 5 bases, and 11 bases lay in between. This CDR3 has 13 residues. Germline CDR1 is SGHRS and CDR2 is YFSETQ. This CDR3 is CASSSGAFETQYF. The CDR3 DNA sequence: TGCGCCAGCAGCTCTGGGGCGTTTGAGACCCAGTACTTC.

This clonotype showed up many times. The chain carries TRBV4-1 and TRBJ1-5, with no clear D. Per germline, CDR1 MGHRA and CDR2 YSYEKL. Trimming shortened V by 1 base and J by 4 bases, and 14 bases separated the two germline ends. This CDR3 contains 16 residues. DNA of the CDR3: TGCGCCAGCAGCCAAGGTTTGACTCTTGGGAATCAGCCCCAGCATTTT. Encoded protein: CASSQGLTLGNQPQHF.

This clonotype was counted at least ten times. V usage is TRBV2 and J usage is TRBJ2-7, with 12 positions matching TRBD2. This CDR3 spans 16 amino acids. Trimming took 5 bases from V and 2 from J; bases not matched to a gene: 7. The germline CDR1 and CDR2 sequences are SNHLY and FYNNEI. CDR3 nucleotides: TGTGCCAGCAGTCGACTAGCGGGAGCTACCGCCTACGAGCAGTACTTC. Translating it yields CASSRLAGATAYEQYF.

This clonotype was seen many times. CDR3 bases: TGTGCCACCAGCCACTACACGAACACTGAAGCTTTCTTT. As protein: CATSHYTNTEAFF. The V call is TRBV15, the J call TRBJ1-1; no reliable D call. Looked up from germline, CDR1 is LNHNV and CDR2 is YYDKDF (reference sequence). Trimming shortened V by 5 bases and J by 1 base, and 8 bases separated the two germline ends. There are 13 residues in the CDR3.

This clonotype came up many times. The V call is TRBV7-2, the J call TRBJ2-7; maybe TRBD2 (5 bases). Trimming took off 2 bases at V and 3 bases at J, with 5 bases between the two ends. The CDR3 totals 12 residues. Germline lookup yields CDR1 SGHTA and CDR2 FQGNSA. The CDR3 reads CASSLSGYEQYF. As DNA, the CDR3 is TGTGCCAGCAGCTTAAGCGGCTACGAGCAGTACTTC. The variable domain in full, with the rest retrieved from reference TRBV7-2 and TRBJ2-7, is GAGVSQSPSNKVTEKGKDVELRCDPISGHTALYWYRQSLGQGLEFLIYFQGNSAPDKSGLPSDRFSAERTGGSVSTLTIQRTQQEDSAVYLCASSLSGYEQYFGPGTRLTVT.

This clonotype appeared many times. J is TRBJ2-7 and V is TRBV2, with 10 positions matching TRBD2. The CDR3 consists of 15 residues. The V and J ends lost 3 bases and 5 bases, in that order; junction bases with no gene match: 7. Germline V gene sequence: CDR1 SNHLY, CDR2 FYNNEI. CDR3 amino acids: CASSDPSGSSDEQYF. The CDR3 DNA reads TGTGCCAGCAGTGATCCTAGCGGGAGTTCGGACGAGCAGTACTTC.

Comments on this clonotype: Since a much larger clone is just one base distant, this may be a read error. The conserved closing phenylalanine or tryptophan is absent in this CDR3, likely reflecting a read error. The chain joins TRBV20-1 to TRBJ1-1, with D maybe TRBD1 (6 bases). The CDR3 runs 13 residues. Germline V CDR1 and CDR2: DFQATT, SNEGSKA (reference sequence). V dropped 0 bases and J dropped 7 bases, with 12 bases sitting between them. CDR3 sequence: CSARDPTGLEAFV. The CDR3 DNA follows: TGCAGTGCTAGAGACCCGACAGGACTTGAAGCTTTCGTT.

This clonotype is labeled as medium-sized. The chain combines TRBV7-9 with TRBJ2-5; D is ambiguous. V lost 1 base and J 0 bases, leaving 12 bases between the germline ends. The germline V gene has CDR1 SEHNR and CDR2 FQNEAQ (reference sequence). This CDR3 contains 16 residues. In DNA form, the CDR3 reads TGTGCCAGCAGCTTAGATGAAGGACGCAACCAAGAGACCCAGTACTTC. Translation: CASSLDEGRNQETQYF. Looking up the rest from reference TRBV7-9 and TRBJ2-5 gives the full variable domain: DTGVSQNPRHKITKRGQNVTFRCDPISEHNRLYWYRQTLGQGPEFLTYFQNEAQLEKSRLLSDRFSAERPKGSFSTLEIQRTEQGDSAMYLCASSLDEGRNQETQYFGPGTRLLVL.

This clonotype was seen more than once but under ten times. It may be a read error: a sequence one base away is much more abundant. V usage is TRBV5-1 and J usage is TRBJ2-7; D not resolved. V was trimmed by 2 bases and J by 6 bases, leaving 9 bases between them. The CDR3 has 12 amino acids. Germline V gene data show CDR1 as SGHRS and CDR2 as YFSETQ. The CDR3 sequence: CASSLVWSEQYF. In DNA, the CDR3 is TGCGCCAGCAGCTTAGTCTGGAGCGAGCAGTACTTC.

There are many counts of this clonotype. The J gene is TRBJ1-5, the V gene TRBV27; perhaps TRBD1 as D (5 bases). CDR3 length equals 14 residues. Trimming pared 5 bases from V and 3 bases from J, leaving 11 bases between. Germline lookup yields CDR1 MNHEY and CDR2 SMNVEV (reference sequence). CDR3: CASSTGTSNQPQHF. The CDR3 DNA reads TGTGCCAGCAGTACCGGGACTTCCAATCAGCCCCAGCATTTT.

The chain recombines TRBV2 with TRBJ1-3; a possible D gene is TRBD1 (6 bases). The CDR3 is 14 residues long. CDR1 is SNHLY and CDR2 is FYNNEI in the germline V gene. Trimming left V 3 bases short and J 3 bases short, with 9 bases between. Here the CDR3 DNA reads TGTGCCAGCAGTGAGGGGGCTAGTGGAAACACCATATATTTT. It encodes CASSEGASGNTIYF.

As concerns this clonotype: One junction end disagrees with the germline gene, perhaps due to a read error. V is TRBV25-1 and J is TRBJ2-6, with 7 bases matching TRBD1. The CDR3 is 17 residues long. The germline V gene encodes CDR1 MGHDK and CDR2 SYGVNS. The DNA of the CDR3 is TGTGCCAGCAGTGAATCGCAGACAGGGTACGGGGCCGACGTCCTGACTTTC. It specifies CASSESQTGYGADVLTF.

This chain uses TRBV7-8 with TRBJ1-5; 10 positions match TRBD1. This CDR3 comprises 18 residues. Trimming removed 4 bases from V and 0 bases from J; junction bases left unmatched: 9. In germline, CDR1 is SGHVS, CDR2 FQNEAQ. CDR3 sequence (DNA): TGTGCCAGCAGCTCGGGACAGGGGATGGGTTATAGCAATCAGCCCCAGCATTTT. Amino acids: CASSSGQGMGYSNQPQHF.

This clonotype showed up many times. The V call is TRBV10-2, the J call TRBJ1-1, with D hard to call. CDR1 WSHSY and CDR2 SAAADI come from the germline V gene. The CDR3 runs to 14 residues. The ends were cut back, 7 bases at V and 4 bases at J, with 16 bases in the middle. The CDR3 loop reads CASTRTDLGTEAFF. For the CDR3, the DNA is TGCGCCAGCACCCGGACGGATTTGGGCACTGAAGCTTTCTTT.

This chain connects TRBV7-9 to TRBJ1-2; D not certain. This CDR3 has 14 amino acids. Looked up from germline, CDR1 is SEHNR and CDR2 is FQNEAQ (reference sequence). V was shortened by 7 bases and J by 1 base, with 13 bases between the two germline ends. The CDR3 protein is CASTPDGYNYGYTF. As DNA, the CDR3 is TGTGCCAGCACCCCCGACGGGTATAACTATGGCTACACCTTC.

This clonotype was recorded many times. The chain recombines TRBV4-1 with TRBJ2-5; D might be TRBD1 (6 bases). Germline loops: CDR1 MGHRA, CDR2 YSYEKL. The CDR3 sequence is 15 residues long. Trimming shortened V by 6 bases and J by 5 bases, and 19 bases separated the two germline ends. CDR3 in amino acids: CASRGAGLSWETQYF. Here the CDR3 DNA reads TGCGCCAGCAGGGGGGCGGGCCTCTCTTGGGAGACCCAGTACTTC.

The J gene is TRBJ2-3, the V gene TRBV11-1; D remains unclear. The CDR3 covers 17 residues. V lost 5 bases and J lost 0, with 18 bases in between. Germline V gene data show CDR1 as SGHAT and CDR2 as FQDESV (reference sequence). As DNA, the CDR3 is TGTGCCAGCAGCGGCCCTCGGCAGGCTTCTAGCACAGATACGCAGTATTTT. Its translation: CASSGPRQASSTDTQYF. The full variable domain, in which reference TRBV11-1 and TRBJ2-3 provide the parts outside the CDR3, is EAEVAQSPRYKITEKSQAVAFWCDPISGHATLYWYRQILGQGPELLVQFQDESVVDDSQLPKDRFSAERLKGVDSTLKIQPAELGDSAMYLCASSGPRQASSTDTQYFGPGTRLTVL.

This clonotype came up many times. J is TRBJ2-5 and V is TRBV5-1; 7 bases align to TRBD2. J gave up 1 base and V 1 base, and 10 bases lay outside the gene matches. Germline lookup yields CDR1 SGHRS and CDR2 YFSETQ. This CDR3 region has 17 residues. CDR3 amino acids: CASSLWVSLAVQETQYF. The CDR3 DNA reads as TGCGCCAGCAGCTTGTGGGTGTCCCTAGCGGTCCAAGAGACCCAGTACTTC.

This clonotype was observed at least ten times. The chain is built from TRBV15 and TRBJ1-5; TRBD1 matches at 10 bases. This CDR3 region has 15 residues. Germline CDR1 reads LNHNV; CDR2 reads YYDKDF (reference sequence). V was clipped by 3 bases and J by 5 bases; unmatched bases: 4. This CDR3 reads CATSSRDRGDQPQHF. The CDR3 DNA follows: TGTGCCACCAGCAGCCGGGACAGGGGAGATCAGCCCCAGCATTTT.